The 31 T cell receptor beta chains presented below share a single source sample, sequenced in a study of T-cell reconstitution after alpha-beta-depleted transplantation in children. Unique molecular identifiers were incorporated into the prepared TCRbeta library. Via MiXCR, TCRdb re-called the PCR reads, giving one row per CDR3 protein. The sample consists of 45,000 or so distinct CDR3 sequences, roughly 52% of them appearing once. The sample in question was peripheral blood, obtained before TCRalphabeta/CD19-depleted stem cell transplant. The receptors stem from a boy under three years old with SCID, due to receive a stem cell transplant.

The gene calls are TRBV9 and TRBJ1-4, with 10 bases matching TRBD1. Per the germline V gene, CDR1 is SGDLS and CDR2 is YYNGEE. V lost 0 bases to trimming and J lost 8 bases; unmatched junction nucleotides: 4. This CDR3 has 15 residues. The CDR3 sequence is CASSVGGTGDEKLFF. The CDR3 coding sequence is TGTGCCAGCAGCGTAGGGGGGACAGGGGACGAAAAACTGTTTTTT.

The V call is TRBV12-3 or TRBV12-4, the J call TRBJ2-5; D assignment may be TRBD1 or TRBD2 (6 bases each). V was trimmed by 0 bases and J by 7 bases, leaving 12 bases between them. This CDR3 comprises 14 residues. In DNA, the CDR3 is TGTGCCAGCAGTTTAGCGGGGGGCCCCGGGACCCAGTACTTC. It codes for CASSLAGGPGTQYF.

The chain has TRBV29-1 and TRBJ1-2; D is unresolved. Looked up from germline, CDR1 is SQVTM and CDR2 is ANQGSEA. The CDR3 has 14 amino acids. Deletions cut 7 bases from V and 4 bases from J, with 19 bases between. CDR3 amino acids: CSANREASTYGYTF. The DNA of the CDR3 is TGCAGCGCCAATCGGGAGGCTTCCACCTATGGCTACACCTTC.

This clonotype was found a few times. CDR3 protein: CASSDSGLAVGETQYF. The DNA of the CDR3 is TGCGCCAGCAGTGATTCGGGACTAGCTGTAGGAGAGACCCAGTACTTC. The chain uses TRBV10-2 and TRBJ2-5; 9 bases fit TRBD2. This CDR3 is built from 16 residues. V was pared by 3 bases and J by 4 bases, with 9 bases of the junction left unmatched. The germline CDR1 and CDR2 sequences are WSHSY and SAAADI.

The chain combines TRBV7-3 with TRBJ2-5; either TRBD1 or TRBD2 may supply D (5 bases each). The length of the CDR3 is 15 residues. With 4 bases removed from V and 3 bases from J, the gap between germline ends came to 15 bases. Germline CDR1 reads SGHTA; CDR2 reads FQGTGA. The CDR3 DNA follows: TGTGCCAGCAGCTCGACCGGGACCGAGGAAGAGACCCAGTACTTC. It specifies CASSSTGTEEETQYF. Full variable domain (remainder filled in from reference TRBV7-3 and TRBJ2-5): GAGVSQTPSNKVTEKGKYVELRCDPISGHTALYWYRQSLGQGPEFLIYFQGTGAADDSGLPNDRFFAVRPEGSVSTLKIQRTERGDSAVYLCASSSTGTEEETQYFGPGTRLLVL.

The chain joins TRBV7-8 to TRBJ2-1; D not certain. CDR1 SGHVS and CDR2 FQNEAQ come from the germline V gene. The V and J ends lost 5 bases and 9 bases respectively, with 8 bases between them. The CDR3 covers 11 residues. Here the CDR3 DNA reads TGTGCCAGCAGCCCCGGTGCTGAGCAGTTCTTC. Translation gives CASSPGAEQFF.

The rearrangement uses TRBV7-9 and TRBJ1-1; 7 bases fit TRBD1. Germline CDR1 is SEHNR and CDR2 is FQNEAQ (reference sequence). The trim removed 4 bases at V and 1 base at J, leaving 3 bases unmatched. This CDR3 comprises 14 residues. The CDR3 DNA reads as TGTGCCAGCAGCTGGGACAGCAGGAACACTGAAGCTTTCTTT. It yields the protein CASSWDSRNTEAFF.

This clonotype was counted between two and nine times. V gene TRBV20-1 combines with J gene TRBJ2-7, with D perhaps matching TRBD1 (6 bases). Germline V gene sequence: CDR1 DFQATT, CDR2 SNEGSKA (reference sequence). V was clipped by 0 bases and J by 1 base, with 10 bases between them. The CDR3 length is 14 residues. The CDR3 bases are TGCAGTGCTAGAGATCGGACAGCTTCCTACGAGCAGTACTTC. Residues: CSARDRTASYEQYF.

The chain uses TRBV9 and TRBJ1-2; the D gene is possibly TRBD1 (5 bases). The germline V gene has CDR1 SGDLS and CDR2 YYNGEE. The V and J ends lost 3 bases and 5 bases respectively, with 17 bases between them. The CDR3 loop spans 15 amino acids. The CDR3 sequence is CASSAARSRGYGYTF. The CDR3 DNA reads as TGTGCCAGCAGCGCCGCCCGGAGTAGGGGATATGGCTACACCTTC.

Many counts were recorded for this clonotype. V usage is TRBV24-1 and J usage is TRBJ2-1; 7 bases are shared with TRBD1. Germline CDR1 KGHDR, CDR2 SFDVKD. The CDR3 has 15 amino acids. J was trimmed by 7 bases and V by 4 bases; bases with no gene match: 9. The CDR3 region is CATSETGVSGNEQFF. The CDR3 nucleotides read TGTGCCACCAGTGAAACAGGGGTCTCTGGGAATGAGCAGTTCTTC.

The gene calls are TRBV20-1 and TRBJ1-1; no clear D. The CDR3 is 17 residues long. CDR1 and CDR2 (germline): DFQATT, SNEGSKA (reference sequence). CDR3 protein: CSPKAFGRSLMNTEAFF. In DNA form, the CDR3 reads TGCAGCCCTAAGGCTTTTGGACGGTCACTCATGAACACTGAAGCTTTCTTT.

V usage is TRBV10-3 and J usage is TRBJ1-5; D ambiguous. The CDR3 totals 14 residues. The germline V gene has CDR1 ENHRY and CDR2 SYGVKD. Trimming removed 0 bases at V and 5 bases at J, with 8 bases between. This CDR3 reads CAISESAFDQPQHF. DNA for the CDR3: TGTGCCATCAGTGAGTCGGCATTCGATCAGCCCCAGCATTTT.

The genes are TRBV20-1 and TRBJ2-2, with 9 bases identical to TRBD1. The trim removed 1 base at V and 3 bases at J, leaving 6 bases unmatched. CDR1 and CDR2 (germline): DFQATT, SNEGSKA (reference sequence). The CDR3 covers 16 residues. CDR3 nucleotide sequence: TGCAGTGCTAGAGGACGGACAGGGGTGTACACCGGGGAGCTGTTTTTT. As protein: CSARGRTGVYTGELFF.

The chain employs TRBV20-1 and TRBJ2-6; D could derive from TRBD1 or TRBD2 (5 bases each). Germline V lookup: CDR1 DFQATT, CDR2 SNEGSKA (reference sequence). The germline V and J ends were trimmed by 6 bases and 0 bases, with 15 bases remaining between them. This CDR3 spans 16 amino acids. In DNA, the CDR3 is TGCAGTGCGGCAGGGCCAGGACTCTCTGGGGCCAACGTCCTGACTTTC. Protein sequence: CSAAGPGLSGANVLTF.

J is TRBJ2-7 and V is TRBV27; the D gene is possibly TRBD1 (5 bases). The germline gives CDR1 MNHEY, CDR2 SMNVEV (reference sequence). The CDR3 is 11 amino acids. Trimming removed 4 bases at V and 5 bases at J, with 6 bases between. As DNA, the CDR3 is TGTGCCAGCAGTTCAGGGCACGAGCAGTACTTC. Translated: CASSSGHEQYF.

CDR3 residues: CASSTPVSSFSGANVLTF. CDR3 nucleotide sequence: TGTGCCAGCTCGACCCCCGTTTCCTCATTCTCTGGGGCCAACGTCCTGACTTTC. This rearrangement joins TRBV6-1 to TRBJ2-6, with unresolved D. The CDR3 is 18 amino acids. CDR1 is MNHNS, CDR2 SASEGT, per germline. V was clipped by 8 bases and J by 0 bases, with 20 bases between them.

V gene TRBV7-2 combines with J gene TRBJ1-1; unclear D gene. Germline lookup yields CDR1 SGHTA and CDR2 FQGNSA. The CDR3 covers 14 residues. V lost 1 base to trimming and J lost 1 base, with 7 bases between them. The CDR3 sequence is CASSLGGWNTEAFF. The CDR3 region has the DNA TGTGCCAGCAGCTTAGGGGGATGGAACACTGAAGCTTTCTTT.

This clonotype was counted between two and nine times. V usage is TRBV7-8 and J usage is TRBJ2-5, with D perhaps TRBD1 (5 bases). Germline V CDR1 and CDR2: SGHVS, FQNEAQ. The CDR3 extends over 16 amino acids. V shed 1 base and J shed 1 base, with 13 bases lying between them. CDR3 loop: CASSLGGGAPQETQYF. CDR3 nucleotides: TGTGCCAGCAGCTTAGGAGGTGGGGCCCCCCAAGAGACCCAGTACTTC.

The chain uses TRBV27 and TRBJ1-5; tentatively, D is TRBD1 (5 bases). Germline CDR1 reads MNHEY; CDR2 reads SMNVEV (reference sequence). This CDR3 contains 13 residues. Deletions cut 2 bases from V and 7 bases from J, with 9 bases between. The CDR3 nucleotides read TGTGCCAGCAGTTTAGGGGGGATACAGCCCCAGCATTTT. This sequence encodes CASSLGGIQPQHF.

The chain is built from TRBV20-1 and TRBJ2-3, with 8 bases fitting TRBD2. The ends lost 3 bases at V and 4 bases at J; junction bases unmatched: 0. Per the germline V gene, CDR1 is DFQATT and CDR2 is SNEGSKA (reference sequence). The CDR3 sequence is 12 residues long. As DNA, the CDR3 is TGCAGTGCTAGCGGGGGGGCAGATACGCAGTATTTT. It encodes CSASGGADTQYF.

This clonotype has more than one count but fewer than ten. The chain couples TRBV4-2 to TRBJ2-5, with 8 bases that match TRBD1. This CDR3 comprises 13 residues. V was clipped by 2 bases and J by 5 bases; unmatched bases: 1. In germline, CDR1 is LGHNA, CDR2 YNFKEQ. The CDR3, as DNA: TGTGCCAGCAGCCAACGACAGGGGGAGACCCAGTACTTC. Translating gives CASSQRQGETQYF.

This clonotype has only a few counts. This rearrangement joins TRBV20-1 to TRBJ2-3; TRBD1 agrees at 8 bases. The CDR3 is 15 residues long. CDR1 DFQATT and CDR2 SNEGSKA come from the germline V gene (reference sequence). Trimming took 5 bases from V and 4 from J; bases not matched to a gene: 11. The CDR3: CSASTDGTGADTQYF. The CDR3 nucleotides are TGCAGTGCTTCGACGGACGGGACAGGCGCAGATACGCAGTATTTT.

A note on this clonotype: A junction boundary mismatches the germline segment, possibly from a read error. The gene calls are TRBV20-1 and TRBJ2-7; possibly TRBD1 for D (5 bases). The CDR3 spans 16 residues. The germline gives CDR1 DFQATT, CDR2 SNEGSKA (reference sequence). CDR3 in DNA: TGCTGTGCTAGAGACCCGACAGAACCAAGCCCCTACGAGCAGTACTTC. It codes for CCARDPTEPSPYEQYF.

The V call is TRBV27, the J call TRBJ2-5; 15 bases map to TRBD2. CDR1 is MNHEY, CDR2 SMNVEV, per germline (reference sequence). J lost 4 bases, V lost 6 bases, and 6 bases had no gene match. The CDR3 is 16 residues long. DNA of the CDR3: TGTGCCAGCAGGTGGACTAGCGGGGGGGCAGGAGAGACCCAGTACTTC. This encodes CASRWTSGGAGETQYF.

This clonotype was detected only a few times. The rearrangement links TRBV20-1 to TRBJ2-5; TRBD2 matches 7 bases. Germline V gene data show CDR1 as DFQATT and CDR2 as SNEGSKA (reference sequence). CDR3 length: 13 amino acids. Trimming took 5 bases from V and 3 from J; bases not matched to a gene: 6. CDR3 protein: CSAGTTSEETQYF. The CDR3 DNA reads TGCAGTGCTGGGACTACCTCCGAAGAGACCCAGTACTTC.

V and J are TRBV10-3 and TRBJ2-7; a weak D match, TRBD1 (7 bases). The CDR3 consists of 16 residues. Germline V gene data show CDR1 as ENHRY and CDR2 as SYGVKD. The V end was cut by 4 bases, the J end by 2 bases, with 18 bases between. For the CDR3, the DNA is TGTGCCATCAGTGGACTAGGACAGGCCCGCCCCTACGAGCAGTACTTC. It translates to CAISGLGQARPYEQYF.

This clonotype was detected only a few times. The chain has TRBV4-3 and TRBJ2-2, with TRBD1 identical over 9 bases. The germline CDR1 and CDR2 sequences are LGHNA and YSLEER. The CDR3 has 16 residues. The V segment lost 1 base and the J segment 2 bases; nucleotides outside the gene matches: 2. In nucleotides, the CDR3 is TGCGCCAGCAGCCAAGGACAGGGGGGTAACACCGGGGAGCTGTTTTTT. This encodes CASSQGQGGNTGELFF.

This clonotype has more than one count but fewer than ten. The genes are TRBV5-4 and TRBJ1-6; no clear D gene. CDR1 is SGHNT, CDR2 YYREEE, per germline (reference sequence). Trimming left V 4 bases short and J 7 bases short, with 15 bases between. The CDR3 length is 15 residues. The CDR3 bases are TGTGCCAGCAGCCCCCAGGAGTTGAGGAATTCACCCCTCCACTTT. Its translation: CASSPQELRNSPLHF. Full variable domain (outside the CDR3, taken from reference TRBV5-4 and TRBJ1-6): ETGVTQSPTHLIKTRGQQVTLRCSSQSGHNTVSWYQQALGQGPQFIFQYYREEENGRGNFPPRFSGLQFPNYSSELNVNALELDDSALYLCASSPQELRNSPLHFGNGTRLTVT.

This chain links TRBV20-1 with TRBJ2-1; D possibly corresponds to TRBD2 (7 bases). Germline CDR1 reads DFQATT; CDR2 reads SNEGSKA (reference sequence). Trimming took 0 bases from V and 5 from J, leaving 14 bases between them. CDR3 size: 15 residues. CDR3 sequence (DNA): TGCAGTGCTAGAGAGGGGGGGCGTTTGAACAATGAGCAGTTCTTC. It codes for CSAREGGRLNNEQFF.

V is TRBV11-2 and J is TRBJ2-5; possibly TRBD2 for D (6 bases). Per the germline V gene, CDR1 is SGHAT and CDR2 is FQNNGV. The CDR3 extends over 13 amino acids. V was clipped by 7 bases and J by 5 bases, with 14 bases between them. CDR3 loop: CASTRAGGETQYF. CDR3 DNA sequence: TGTGCCAGCACCAGAGCTGGGGGGGAGACCCAGTACTTC.

This clonotype has more than one count but fewer than ten. The CDR3 region has the DNA TGTGCCAGCAGGGCTAGGGACACTGAAGCTTTCTTT. It translates to CASRARDTEAFF. This rearrangement joins TRBV12-3 or TRBV12-4 to TRBJ1-1; D uncertain. Trimming left V 6 bases short and J 3 bases short, with 8 bases between. This CDR3 contains 12 residues.